This T cell receptor beta chain was sequenced in a study of T cells in Graves' hyperthyroidism and ophthalmopathy. About the research overall: Peripheral blood was obtained at initial diagnosis, preceding any treatment.

This CDR3 contains 16 residues. V lost 1 base, J lost 2 bases, and 12 bases lay in between. CDR1 and CDR2 (germline): MGHRA, YSYEKL. Regions amplified from RNA transcripts were the TCR beta CDR3 regions. The primer set for the first-round RT-PCR of the TCR CDR3 was HTBI. Each CDR3 protein gets one entry after TCRdb re-called the multiplex PCR reads with MiXCR. Among about 710,000 distinct CDR3 sequences, roughly 15% were seen once, and the ten largest hold approximately 8%. The PBMCs were taken from about 10 ml of fresh peripheral blood. This TCR was recovered from a young man with Graves' hyperthyroidism. The rearrangement uses TRBV4-1 and TRBJ2-1; maybe TRBD1 (6 bases). Source material: blood. The CDR3 here is CASSQGLQGPYNEQFF. The CDR3 region has the DNA TGCGCCAGCAGCCAAGGGCTACAGGGCCCCTACAATGAGCAGTTCTTC.